One sample yielded the 16 T cell receptor beta chains listed below, sequenced in a study of T cells in Graves' hyperthyroidism and ophthalmopathy. TCR beta CDR3 sequences were amplified from RNA transcripts. HTBI primers drove first-round RT-PCR of the TCR CDR3. TCRdb redid the calling of the multiplex PCR reads with MiXCR, one entry per CDR3 protein. The sample consists of a few hundred thousand distinct CDR3 sequences, approximately 14% of them appearing once. Material: blood. Every receptor here comes from a woman younger than 35 with Graves' hyperthyroidism.

V usage is TRBV12-3 or TRBV12-4 and J usage is TRBJ2-7; 10 nucleotides match TRBD1. V lost 6 bases, J lost 5 bases, and 1 base stayed unmatched. CDR3 length: 12 amino acids. CDR3 loop: CASRDRGDEQYF. Here the CDR3 DNA reads TGTGCCAGCAGGGACAGGGGGGACGAGCAGTACTTC.

In its sample, this clonotype was seen many times. The gene calls are TRBV11-2 and TRBJ2-1; 8 bases are a match to TRBD2. The CDR3 extends over 16 amino acids. The germline V gene encodes CDR1 SGHAT and CDR2 FQNNGV. V shed 7 bases and J 3 bases; nucleotides not matched to a gene: 11. In DNA, the CDR3 is TGTGCCAGCACCCCCCGAGGGACTAGGAGCTACAATGAGCAGTTCTTC. Residues: CASTPRGTRSYNEQFF.

This clonotype has at least ten counts. The chain links TRBV27 to TRBJ2-7; possibly TRBD1 for D (6 bases). Germline CDR1 reads MNHEY; CDR2 reads SMNVEV (reference sequence). The CDR3 is made up of 14 amino acids. V lost 7 bases and J 3 bases, leaving 16 bases between the germline ends. The CDR3 DNA is TGTGCCAGCATCCGCTTGGACAGATTCTACGAGCAGTACTTC. Residues: CASIRLDRFYEQYF.

This clonotype was recorded many times. The chain couples TRBV15 to TRBJ2-7, with TRBD1 matching over 8 bases. J lost 1 base, V lost 5 bases, and 4 bases had no gene match. The CDR3 is 14 residues long. Germline assignment: CDR1 LNHNV and CDR2 YYDKDF (reference sequence). The CDR3: CATSENRGSYEQYF. The CDR3 DNA reads as TGTGCCACCAGCGAGAACAGGGGGTCCTACGAGCAGTACTTC.

This clonotype was counted many times. V usage is TRBV7-2 and J usage is TRBJ2-5; D is ambiguous. The CDR3 sequence is 13 residues long. Trimming removed 1 base from V and 7 bases from J, with 10 bases in between. Germline V lookup: CDR1 SGHTA, CDR2 FQGNSA. CDR3: CASSLVLRGTQYF. In nucleotides, the CDR3 is TGTGCCAGCAGCTTAGTACTGAGAGGGACCCAGTACTTC.

This clonotype was seen at least ten times. The CDR3 bases are TGTGCCAGCAGCTTTACAAGCGGGACCACAGATACGCAGTATTTT. It specifies CASSFTSGTTDTQYF. The rearrangement joins TRBV11-2 to TRBJ2-3; 7 bases map to TRBD2. This CDR3 has 15 amino acids. The germline V gene has CDR1 SGHAT and CDR2 FQNNGV. J gave up 2 bases and V 3 bases, and 5 bases lay outside the gene matches.

The V gene is TRBV6-1, the J gene TRBJ2-3, with D possibly being TRBD1 or TRBD2 (5 bases each). V lost 6 bases and J lost 2, with 24 bases in between. Germline CDR1 is MNHNS and CDR2 is SASEGT. CDR3 length equals 18 residues. The CDR3 region is CASRAVGPWDDYTDTQYF. In nucleotides, the CDR3 is TGTGCCAGCAGAGCAGTTGGGCCCTGGGACGACTACACAGATACGCAGTATTTT.

The chain has TRBV7-9 and TRBJ2-7, with 8 bases fitting TRBD1. The CDR3 loop spans 13 amino acids. Looked up from germline, CDR1 is SEHNR and CDR2 is FQNEAQ (reference sequence). The V segment lost 10 bases and the J segment 2 bases; nucleotides outside the gene matches: 7. The CDR3 nucleotides are TGTGCCACCGACAGGGGACGGGCCTACGAGCAGTACTTC. Its protein is CATDRGRAYEQYF.

The chain recombines TRBV19 with TRBJ1-5; D call uncertain. Trimming cost V 5 bases and J 0 bases, with 8 bases left between them. Germline lookup yields CDR1 LNHDA and CDR2 SQIVND (reference sequence). This CDR3 has 14 amino acids. CDR3 in DNA: TGTGCCAGTAGTCCGGAGTATAGCAATCAGCCCCAGCATTTT. It specifies CASSPEYSNQPQHF.

This clonotype has a count of ten or more. The V gene is TRBV20-1, the J gene TRBJ2-1, with TRBD2 matching 10 bases. The CDR3 totals 13 residues. Looked up from germline, CDR1 is DFQATT and CDR2 is SNEGSKA (reference sequence). J gave up 5 bases and V 6 bases, and 4 bases lay outside the gene matches. In DNA, the CDR3 is TGCAGTGCCCTCGGACTAGCGGACAATGAGCAGTTCTTC. Translated: CSALGLADNEQFF.

This clonotype was seen many times. The rearrangement uses TRBV6-1 and TRBJ2-1; 9 bases align to TRBD2. The CDR3 runs to 17 residues. CDR1 is MNHNS, CDR2 SASEGT, per germline. V shed 7 bases and J 8 bases; nucleotides not matched to a gene: 18. CDR3 DNA: TGTGCCAGCACCCCCGGCTTGCGGGGGGGCGTGAGAGATGAGCAGTTCTTC. As protein: CASTPGLRGGVRDEQFF.

This clonotype was seen repeatedly, ten times or more. This rearrangement joins TRBV2 to TRBJ1-5; no clear D. There are 14 residues in the CDR3. V lost 6 bases to trimming and J lost 0 bases, with 9 bases between them. Germline V gene data show CDR1 as SNHLY and CDR2 as FYNNEI. CDR3 sequence reads: CASRDGDSNQPQHF. CDR3 DNA: TGTGCCAGCAGGGACGGAGATAGCAATCAGCCCCAGCATTTT.

This clonotype was recorded many times. The chain links TRBV29-1 to TRBJ2-2; 9 bases match TRBD1. V lost 5 bases, J lost 7 bases, and 5 bases stayed unmatched. Germline loops: CDR1 SQVTM, CDR2 ANQGSEA. The CDR3 has 13 amino acids. The CDR3 region has the DNA TGCAGCGTTTCGGACAGGGGAGGCGGGGAGCTGTTTTTT. It yields the protein CSVSDRGGGELFF.

Written as DNA, the CDR3 is TGCAGTGCTAGCGGGAGAGGTCCCAATGAGCAGTTCTTC. Amino acid sequence: CSASGRGPNEQFF. The chain recombines TRBV20-1 with TRBJ2-1; possibly TRBD2 for D (6 bases). CDR1 DFQATT and CDR2 SNEGSKA come from the germline V gene (reference sequence). This CDR3 has 13 residues. Trimming left V 3 bases short and J 6 bases short, with 12 bases between.

This clonotype occurred many times. The chain employs TRBV11-3 and TRBJ1-2, with a tentative D call TRBD1 (5 bases). This CDR3 has 11 amino acids. The germline V gene encodes CDR1 SGHNT and CDR2 YENEEA. V shed 5 bases and J shed 7 bases, with 8 bases lying between them. The CDR3 DNA is TGTGCCAGCAGCCACCAGGGTGGCTACACCTTC. This codes for CASSHQGGYTF.

The genes are TRBV20-1 and TRBJ1-1, with a weak D call TRBD1 (6 bases). The ends were cut back, 1 base at V and 1 base at J, with 10 bases in the middle. Per germline, CDR1 DFQATT and CDR2 SNEGSKA (reference sequence). The CDR3 extends over 14 amino acids. The CDR3 loop is CSARAGTRNTEAFF. The CDR3 DNA reads as TGCAGTGCTAGAGCCGGGACACGGAACACTGAAGCTTTCTTT.